This paragraph covers one TCR beta chain sequence. The sample originates from a study of T cell changes during pregnancy in multiple sclerosis. Profiled with immunoSEQ multiplex PCR; TCRdb holds only in-frame clones, not every one. The profile covers 35,000 to 45,000 clones, with over 85% appearing a single time and approximately 5.9% taken by the ten largest. This CDR3 has 14 amino acids. The ends lost 5 bases at V and 5 bases at J; junction bases unmatched: 2. Germline lookup yields CDR1 MDHEN and CDR2 SYDVKM. This rearrangement joins TRBV28 to TRBJ2-3, with 12 bases fitting TRBD2. The sequenced sample was peripheral blood, obtained in the third trimester of pregnancy. This sequence was found in a female donor in good health, enrolled as a control in a pregnancy study. CDR3 DNA: TGTGCCAGCAGTCCGGGACTAGCGGGAGATACGCAGTATTTT. Protein product: CASSPGLAGDTQYF.